The rows below give T cell receptor beta chains drawn from one sample of a study of blood T cells in healthy people across ages. TCRdb recomputed calls from the 5' RACE reads with MiXCR, one row per CDR3 protein. The sample carries about 1.7 million distinct CDR3 sequences, approximately 28% recorded once. Specimen: blood. The receptors originated from a woman between 25 and 40 years old in good health. CDR3s include the opening cysteine and the closing phenylalanine or tryptophan. D genes are given only for firm matches. Expanded clones get a size class; other rows say once, few or many, or leave the size out.

TRBJ2-1 many TRBD1 TRBV20-1 CSAAGTAAYNEQFF TGCAGTGCCGCCGGGACAGCCGCTTACAATGAGCAGTTCTTC
TRBJ2-4 . . TRBV29-1 CSVSTVAYNEQYF TGCAGCGTTTCTACAGTAGCCTACAATGAGCAGTACTTC
TRBJ1-2 few . TRBV5-1 CASSLDTYYGYTF TGCGCCAGCAGCTTGGACACCTACTATGGCTACACCTTC
TRBJ2-7 many . TRBV10-3 CAISAGRAYEQYF TGTGCCATCAGTGCAGGCAGGGCCTACGAGCAGTACTTC
TRBJ2-1 few . TRBV7-2 CASSLRGRALESYNEQFF TGTGCCAGCAGCCTCAGGGGGAGGGCCTTAGAGTCCTACAATGAGCAGTTCTTC
TRBJ2-1 . TRBD2 TRBV11-2 CASSLHSGGEHNEQFF TGTGCCAGCAGCTTACACAGCGGGGGGGAACACAATGAGCAGTTCTTC
TRBJ2-7 . . TRBV7-9 CASSLRDPLEQYF TGTGCCAGCAGCTTAAGGGACCCACTTGAGCAGTACTTC
TRBJ2-5 many . TRBV10-3 CAISEPPGRGKETQYF TGTGCCATCAGTGAGCCCCCCGGCCGGGGAAAAGAGACCCAGTACTTC
TRBJ2-1 . TRBD2 TRBV20-1 CSASTGGARNEQFF TGCAGTGCTAGCACGGGAGGGGCCAGGAATGAGCAGTTCTTC
TRBJ2-1 . . TRBV14 CASSQAFSGPNEQFF TGTGCCAGCAGCCAAGCGTTTAGCGGACCCAATGAGCAGTTCTTC
TRBJ2-1 few TRBD2 TRBV20-1 CSASGTSGSRGNEQFF TGCAGTGCTAGTGGGACTAGCGGGAGTAGAGGAAATGAGCAGTTCTTC
TRBJ2-3 few . TRBV20-1 CSARAGSYADTQYF TGCAGTGCTAGAGCCGGGAGTTATGCAGATACGCAGTATTTT
TRBJ2-5 few TRBD2 TRBV4-2 CASSQDPVGTSGGQEAQYF TGTGCCAGCAGCCAAGATCCAGTCGGGACTAGCGGGGGTCAAGAGGCCCAGTACTTC
TRBJ1-5 . . TRBV9 CASSADASNQPQHF TGTGCCAGCAGCGCCGACGCCTCCAATCAGCCCCAGCATTTT
TRBJ1-2 . TRBD1 TRBV28 CACWDRWMNYGYTF TGTGCCTGCTGGGACAGGTGGATGAACTATGGCTACACCTTC
TRBJ1-1 . . TRBV7-9 CASSSWGGTEAFF TGTGCCAGCAGCTCCTGGGGGGGAACTGAAGCTTTCTTT
TRBJ2-5 . . TRBV20-1 CSARGTGRETQYF TGCAGTGCTAGGGGCACGGGGCGGGAGACCCAGTACTTC
TRBJ1-3 . . TRBV30 CAWSVQARTAIYF TGTGCCTGGAGTGTACAGGCTCGGACAGCCATATATTTT
TRBJ2-7 many . TRBV6-5 CASSYGRIYEQYF TGTGCCAGCAGTTATGGGAGGATCTACGAGCAGTACTTC
TRBJ1-1 few . TRBV28 CASSLRGRRAFF TGTGCCAGCAGTTTACGGGGCCGTCGAGCTTTCTTT
TRBJ1-1 . . TRBV20-1 CSARVRGWNTEAFF TGCAGTGCTAGGGTAAGGGGGTGGAACACTGAAGCTTTCTTT
TRBJ2-7 . TRBD2 TRBV3-1 CASSQTGLAGDEQYF TGTGCCAGCAGCCAGACGGGACTAGCTGGAGACGAGCAGTACTTC
TRBJ2-7 few TRBD1 TRBV10-3 CAIMGQGAGEQYF TGTGCCATCATGGGACAGGGGGCGGGCGAGCAGTACTTC
TRBJ2-1 . . TRBV9 CASSVEGGFGGPYNEQFF TGTGCCAGCAGCGTAGAAGGCGGTTTCGGGGGGCCCTACAATGAGCAGTTCTTC
TRBJ2-7 many TRBD1 TRBV28 CASSSPRDRYEQYF TGTGCCAGCAGTTCCCCCCGGGACAGATACGAGCAGTACTTC
TRBJ1-3 few . TRBV5-5 CASSFSAGDSGNTIYF TGTGCCAGCAGCTTTTCCGCAGGTGACTCTGGAAACACCATATATTTT
TRBJ1-4 few . TRBV27 CASSAFSGGSEKLFF TGTGCCAGCAGCGCCTTTTCCGGGGGCAGTGAAAAACTGTTTTTT
TRBJ2-5 many TRBD2 TRBV12-3/TRBV12-4 CASSFGLTSREETQYF TGTGCCAGCAGTTTTGGGTTGACTAGCCGGGAGGAGACCCAGTACTTC
TRBJ2-1 . . TRBV12-3/TRBV12-4 CASRGTRQFF TGTGCCAGCAGAGGAACGAGACAGTTCTTC
TRBJ1-1 . TRBD1 TRBV7-2 CASSGDRVNTEAFF TGTGCCAGCAGCGGAGACAGGGTGAACACTGAAGCTTTCTTT
TRBJ2-1 few . TRBV2 CASRDSLSSNEQFF TGTGCCAGCAGGGACTCCCTTTCCTCCAATGAGCAGTTCTTC
TRBJ1-5 few . TRBV25-1 CARQDSQNSNQPQHF TGTGCCAGGCAGGACAGCCAAAATAGCAATCAGCCCCAGCATTTT
TRBJ2-7 . . TRBV15 CATSGYRGSYEQYF TGTGCCACCAGTGGGTACAGAGGATCCTACGAGCAGTACTTC
TRBJ1-5 . TRBD1 TRBV20-1 CSARDPGGTNQPQHF TGCAGTGCTAGAGATCCAGGGGGCACGAATCAGCCCCAGCATTTT
TRBJ2-5 . TRBD2 TRBV9 CASSVAEPGLARQETQYF TGTGCCAGCAGCGTAGCAGAACCGGGACTAGCGAGACAAGAGACCCAGTACTTC
TRBJ1-2 . . TRBV5-6 CASSLYGGSENGYTF TGTGCCAGCAGCTTGTATGGGGGGTCAGAGAATGGCTACACCTTC
TRBJ2-7 few . TRBV5-1 CASSLDGTIAYEQYF TGCGCCAGCAGTCTCGACGGGACAATCGCCTACGAGCAGTACTTC
TRBJ1-2 few . TRBV27 CASSSQGFRGYTF TGTGCCAGCAGTTCGCAGGGGTTTCGTGGCTACACCTTC
TRBJ1-6 few . TRBV5-1 CASSPISGTENSPPHF TGCGCCAGCAGCCCGATTTCCGGGACGGAGAATTCGCCCCCCCACTTT
TRBJ1-2 . . TRBV12-3/TRBV12-4 CASSLALRVGYTF TGTGCCAGCAGTTTAGCGCTAAGGGTCGGCTACACCTTC
TRBJ1-5 . TRBD1 TRBV5-1 CASSFYIPGQGARQPQHF TGCGCCAGCAGCTTCTATATTCCGGGACAGGGGGCGCGTCAGCCCCAGCATTTT
TRBJ2-1 few . TRBV11-2 CASSTGRGANEQFF TGTGCCAGCAGCACAGGCCGGGGGGCCAATGAGCAGTTCTTC
TRBJ1-5 . . TRBV2 CASRDSKYSNQPQHF TGTGCCAGCAGGGACAGCAAGTATAGCAATCAGCCCCAGCATTTT
TRBJ2-2 . TRBD2 TRBV4-1 CASSQVMAGVGTGELFF TGCGCCAGCAGCCAAGTTATGGCGGGGGTGGGCACCGGGGAGCTGTTTTTT
TRBJ2-7 few . TRBV20-1 CSAFESPYEQYF TGCAGTGCTTTTGAGAGCCCCTACGAGCAGTACTTC
TRBJ1-1 . . TRBV18 CASDTRAGETEAFF TGTGCCAGTGACACCAGGGCAGGGGAAACTGAAGCTTTCTTT
TRBJ1-2 few . TRBV20-1 CSARVGQGPGYTF TGCAGTGCTAGAGTAGGGCAGGGGCCTGGCTACACCTTC
TRBJ2-1 . TRBD2 TRBV28 CASAAGTSGGAPYNEQFF TGTGCCAGCGCCGCCGGGACTAGCGGGGGGGCGCCCTACAATGAGCAGTTCTTC
TRBJ2-3 . TRBD1 TRBV5-1 CASSSSGTGFTDTQYF TGCGCCAGCAGCTCATCCGGGACAGGGTTCACAGATACGCAGTATTTT
TRBJ2-5 many TRBD2 TRBV4-3 CASSPRTSGYQETQYF TGCGCCAGCAGCCCCCGGACTAGCGGGTACCAAGAGACCCAGTACTTC
TRBJ2-1 few TRBD1 TRBV6-6 CASNLNRGIDNEQFF TGTGCCAGCAACTTAAACAGGGGCATCGACAATGAGCAGTTCTTC
TRBJ2-5 many TRBD1 TRBV2 CASMTQGAGETQYF TGTGCCAGCATGACACAGGGGGCAGGGGAGACCCAGTACTTC
TRBJ2-7 . . TRBV5-1 CARLVVGRTSYEQYF TGCGCCAGGCTGGTAGTTGGACGGACCTCCTACGAGCAGTACTTC